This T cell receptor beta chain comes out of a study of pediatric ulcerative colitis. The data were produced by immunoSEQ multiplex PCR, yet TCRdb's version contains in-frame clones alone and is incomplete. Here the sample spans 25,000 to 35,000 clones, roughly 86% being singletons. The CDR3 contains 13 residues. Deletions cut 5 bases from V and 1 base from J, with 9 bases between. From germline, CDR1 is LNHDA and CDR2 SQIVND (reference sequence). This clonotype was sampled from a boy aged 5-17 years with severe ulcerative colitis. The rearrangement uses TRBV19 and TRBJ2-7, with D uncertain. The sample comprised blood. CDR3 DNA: TGTGCCAGTAGTGGGTACGGTTCCTACGAGCAGTACTTC. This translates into CASSGYGSYEQYF.